The rows below give T cell receptor beta chains drawn from one sample of a study of blood T cell repertoires in COVID-19. The protocol was immunoSEQ multiplex PCR, while the TCRdb copy is restricted to in-frame clones and leaves out a portion. The table records under 45,000 clones, approximately 87% of them present only once. Sequencing was done on a sample of peripheral blood. The source of these receptors is a man aged 35 to 55 with COVID-19, enrolled during active disease. CDR3s include the opening cysteine and the closing phenylalanine or tryptophan. D genes are given only for firm matches. Only some rows state a clone size, as once, few, many or a class for expanded clones.

J	size	V	D	CDR3	DNA
TRBJ2-7	NA	TRBV6-5	TRBD1	CASSPGTAPSYEQYF	TGTGCCAGCAGTCCCGGGACAGCGCCCTCCTACGAGCAGTACTTC
TRBJ2-1	NA	TRBV3-1/TRBV3-2	NA	CASSQEPGSSYNEQFF	TGTGCCAGCAGCCAAGAACCGGGAAGCTCCTACAATGAGCAGTTCTTC
TRBJ1-1	few	TRBV28	NA	CASSLRVEAFF	TGTGCCAGCAGTTTGCGTGTAGAAGCTTTCTTT
TRBJ1-5	NA	TRBV2	NA	CASTSSGRGNQPQHF	TGTGCCAGCACTTCGTCAGGGCGCGGCAATCAGCCCCAGCATTTT
TRBJ1-1	NA	TRBV30	NA	CAWGEGEYMNTEAFF	TGTGCCTGGGGTGAAGGGGAATACATGAACACTGAAGCTTTCTTT
TRBJ2-1	NA	TRBV30	NA	CAWNRGFGNEQFF	TGTGCCTGGAACCGGGGGTTCGGCAATGAGCAGTTCTTC
TRBJ2-1	few	TRBV2	TRBD2	CASSGLAGGNEQFF	TGTGCCAGCTCGGGACTAGCGGGAGGAAATGAGCAGTTCTTC
TRBJ1-4	NA	TRBV7-9	NA	CASTHRASNEKLFF	TGTGCCAGCACCCACAGGGCGTCTAATGAAAAACTGTTTTTT
TRBJ2-2	few	TRBV5-6	NA	CASSLAGTNGELFF	TGTGCCAGCAGCTTGGCGGGTACTAACGGGGAGCTGTTTTTT
TRBJ1-6	NA	TRBV4-1	NA	CASSSWTEPNSPLHF	TGCGCCAGCAGCTCGTGGACAGAACCCAATTCACCCCTCCACTTT
TRBJ1-1	NA	TRBV6-5	TRBD1	CASSPRTGQITEAFF	TGTGCCAGCAGTCCCCGGACAGGGCAAATCACTGAAGCTTTCTTT
TRBJ1-2	NA	TRBV19	NA	CASSQGYGYTF	TGTGCCAGTAGCCAGGGGTATGGCTACACCTTC
TRBJ2-2	NA	TRBV7-3	NA	CASSLSGTGELFF	TGTGCCAGCAGCTTAAGCGGGACCGGGGAGCTGTTTTTT
TRBJ1-5	NA	TRBV12-2	NA	CASRLAVLSLLQPQHF	TGTGCAAGTCGCTTAGCAGTTTTGTCACTACTTCAGCCCCAGCATTTT
TRBJ1-1	NA	TRBV2	NA	CASSEYRANTEAFF	TGTGCCAGCAGTGAATACAGGGCGAACACTGAAGCTTTCTTT
TRBJ2-1	NA	TRBV11-3	NA	CASSSPWGDEQFF	TGTGCCAGCAGCTCCCCGTGGGGCGATGAGCAGTTCTTC
TRBJ1-1	few	TRBV5-1	NA	CASSGGLLGEVLRTEAFF	TGCGCCAGCAGCGGGGGACTCCTCGGAGAGGTCCTAAGGACTGAAGCTTTCTTT
TRBJ1-2	NA	TRBV5-4	NA	CASSPGGRRPGDGYTF	TGTGCCAGCAGCCCAGGAGGGCGCCGCCCGGGGGATGGCTACACCTTC
TRBJ1-2	NA	TRBV14	NA	CASSHYRERDGYTF	TGTGCCAGCAGCCACTACAGGGAACGGGATGGCTACACCTTC
TRBJ1-2	NA	TRBV5-4	TRBD1	CASSPTGVSYGYTF	TGTGCCAGCAGCCCAACAGGGGTGTCATATGGCTACACCTTC
TRBJ1-6	NA	TRBV4-1	TRBD1	CASSGDRGYDNSPLHF	TGCGCCAGCAGCGGGGACAGGGGTTACGATAATTCACCCCTCCACTTT
TRBJ2-3	NA	TRBV19	TRBD1	CASRIDLDAGGDTQYF	TGTGCCAGTAGAATAGATTTGGACGCAGGGGGAGATACGCAGTATTTT
TRBJ2-1	NA	TRBV19	TRBD2	CASSIGGGNEQFF	TGTGCCAGTAGTATAGGCGGGGGCAATGAGCAGTTCTTC
TRBJ2-6	NA	TRBV29-1	NA	CSASAAGTGANVLTF	TGCAGCGCTTCAGCGGCAGGCACTGGGGCCAACGTCCTGACTTTC
TRBJ2-2	NA	TRBV5-1	TRBD2	CASSYNGGRAVGGELFF	TGCGCCAGCAGCTACAACGGCGGGAGGGCCGTAGGCGGGGAGCTGTTTTTT
TRBJ1-2	NA	TRBV28	TRBD1	CASSMFGTGGSYGYTF	TGTGCCAGCAGTATGTTCGGGACAGGGGGGAGCTATGGCTACACCTTC
TRBJ2-3	NA	TRBV7-5	NA	CVRSSNRDRVRDTQYF	TGTGTCAGAAGCTCAAATCGGGACAGGGTGAGAGATACGCAGTATTTT
TRBJ2-3	NA	TRBV10-3	TRBD1	CAIRQGVADTQYF	TGTGCCATCAGACAGGGGGTTGCAGATACGCAGTATTTT
TRBJ2-5	NA	TRBV5-1	TRBD1	CASSLGDRGETQYF	TGCGCCAGCAGCTTGGGGGACAGGGGAGAGACCCAGTACTTC
TRBJ2-1	NA	TRBV7-9	NA	CASSPREEQFF	TGTGCCAGCAGCCCCCGTGAGGAGCAGTTCTTC
TRBJ2-3	NA	TRBV7-9	TRBD2	CASSTRGGTDTQYF	TGTGCCAGCAGCACCCGGGGGGGCACAGATACGCAGTATTTT
TRBJ1-1	NA	TRBV10-3	NA	CATLGTTSEAFF	TGTGCCACCCTAGGCACCACATCTGAAGCTTTCTTT
TRBJ2-2	NA	TRBV10-3	NA	CAISSGHPANTGELFF	TGTGCCATCAGTTCGGGACATCCCGCGAACACCGGGGAGCTGTTTTTT
TRBJ2-3	NA	TRBV14	NA	CASSQGGGASTQYF	TGTGCCAGCAGCCAAGGTGGGGGGGCCTCAACGCAGTATTTT
TRBJ2-2	NA	TRBV30	TRBD2	CAWSGLALDTGELFF	TGTGCCTGGAGTGGACTAGCGCTTGACACCGGGGAGCTGTTTTTT
TRBJ2-2	NA	TRBV5-1	NA	CASIRDTGELFF	TGCGCCAGCATCCGGGACACCGGGGAGCTGTTTTTT
TRBJ2-7	NA	TRBV2	TRBD1	CASREVGGQGRYEQYF	TGTGCCAGCAGGGAGGTCGGGGGACAGGGGAGGTACGAGCAGTACTTC
TRBJ2-7	NA	TRBV5-4	TRBD1	CASSLVGQKGQYF	TGTGCCAGCAGCTTGGTGGGACAGAAAGGGCAGTACTTC
TRBJ2-1	NA	TRBV28	TRBD1	CASSRDSGSYNEQFF	TGTGCCAGCAGTCGGGACAGCGGATCCTACAATGAGCAGTTCTTC
TRBJ1-2	few	TRBV12-3/TRBV12-4	NA	CASSPDRNYGYTF	TGTGCCAGCAGTCCAGACAGAAACTATGGCTACACCTTC